This entry is about one T cell receptor (beta chain). Antigen unknown. The data originate from a study of T cells in Graves' hyperthyroidism and ophthalmopathy. Researchers amplified the TCR beta CDR3 regions from RNA transcripts. With the HTBI primer set, the TCR CDR3 went through a first round of RT-PCR. TCRdb called the multiplex PCR reads again in MiXCR, with one record for every CDR3 protein. The sample shows 450,000 to 700,000 distinct CDR3 sequences, approximately 44% of them seen only once. Diagnoses used clinical symptoms, serum thyroxine and TRAb, thyroid ultrasound and orbital computed tomography. The CDR3 runs 16 residues. CDR1 and CDR2 from the germline V gene are SEHNR and FQNEAQ (reference sequence). The V gene lost 3 bases and the J gene lost 3 bases, with 14 bases spanning the gap. Study-level points and caveats: The model made its ophthalmopathy prediction, and onset followed a median about 6 months later.

The receptor comes from an adult woman with Graves' disease, either hyperthyroidism or ophthalmopathy (not recorded which). The chain combines TRBV7-9 with TRBJ2-2; D might be TRBD1 (8 bases). Sequencing used peripheral blood or thyroid tissue (not recorded which). The CDR3 DNA is TGTGCCAGCAGCTTTACAGGGGGGGGGGACACCGGGGAGCTGTTTTTT. Protein product: CASSFTGGGDTGELFF.